This passage covers 20 T cell receptor beta chains from one sample sequenced in a study of OX40 agonist ivuxolimab in advanced cancers. Method: immunoSEQ multiplex PCR; TCRdb's copy keeps in-frame clones and lacks some. The repertoire has roughly 75,000 clones, more than 75% of them found once; the top ten carry roughly 0.37%. The source material was CD4+ or CD8+ T cells sorted from blood, sampled in a trial of the OX40 agonist ivuxolimab. Source of these receptors: an adult with an advanced solid tumor such as melanoma, head and neck, liver or kidney cancer.

The rearrangement joins TRBV7-2 to TRBJ2-7; no clear D. The germline V gene encodes CDR1 SGHTA and CDR2 FQGNSA. Trimming removed 0 bases from V and 7 bases from J, with 13 bases in between. The CDR3 runs 14 residues. CDR3 in amino acids: CASSLAYGSREQYF. For the CDR3, the DNA is TGTGCCAGCAGCTTAGCGTATGGGTCGCGGGAGCAGTACTTC.

The chain employs TRBV10-3 and TRBJ2-3, with TRBD2 matching over 7 bases. The CDR3 extends over 14 amino acids. Germline trimming cut 5 bases from V and 2 bases from J; bases unmatched to any gene: 4. The germline V gene encodes CDR1 ENHRY and CDR2 SYGVKD. CDR3 DNA: TGTGCCATCAGTCAGCGGGATACCACAGATACGCAGTATTTT. It translates to CAISQRDTTDTQYF.

This chain links TRBV5-4 with TRBJ1-1; 9 nucleotides align to TRBD1. The J segment lost 3 bases and the V segment lost 5 bases, leaving 2 bases of the junction unmatched. Germline V gene sequence: CDR1 SGHNT, CDR2 YYREEE (reference sequence). The CDR3 loop spans 13 amino acids. This chain's CDR3 is CASRGDRDTEAFF. In DNA form, the CDR3 reads TGTGCCAGCAGAGGGGACAGGGACACTGAAGCTTTCTTT.

The V and J genes are TRBV12-5 and TRBJ2-1; 8 positions match TRBD2. Germline CDR1 reads LGHNT; CDR2 reads FRNRAP. V was clipped by 4 bases and J by 6 bases; unmatched bases: 14. The CDR3 loop spans 17 amino acids. CDR3 in amino acids: CASGSPLGSGTLNEQFF. CDR3 DNA: TGTGCTAGTGGTTCCCCTTTAGGTAGCGGGACCCTCAATGAGCAGTTCTTC. Full variable domain (remainder filled in from reference TRBV12-5 and TRBJ2-1): DARVTQTPRHKVTEMGQEVTMRCQPILGHNTVFWYRQTMMQGLELLAYFRNRAPLDDSGMPKDRFSAEMPDATLATLKIQPSEPRDSAVYFCASGSPLGSGTLNEQFFGPGTRLTVL.

This chain connects TRBV9 to TRBJ2-7, with a tentative D call TRBD2 (6 bases). Looked up from germline, CDR1 is SGDLS and CDR2 is YYNGEE. This CDR3 has 15 amino acids. Deletions cut 2 bases from V and 0 bases from J, with 12 bases between. CDR3 residues: CASSVGTGVSYEQYF. The CDR3, as DNA: TGTGCCAGCAGCGTGGGGACTGGGGTCTCCTACGAGCAGTACTTC.

The chain carries TRBV6-6 and TRBJ2-7; possible D gene TRBD2, 5 bases. Germline loops: CDR1 MNHNY, CDR2 SVGAGI (reference sequence). The V gene lost 2 bases and the J gene lost 0 bases, with 8 bases spanning the gap. The CDR3 spans 14 residues. Here the CDR3 reads CASSYPGVSYEQYF. The CDR3 DNA reads as TGTGCCAGCAGTTACCCCGGGGTCTCCTACGAGCAGTACTTC.

J is TRBJ1-2 and V is TRBV2; D gene ambiguous. Germline V lookup: CDR1 SNHLY, CDR2 FYNNEI. The CDR3 covers 13 residues. V was clipped by 7 bases and J by 0 bases, with 9 bases between them. The CDR3 DNA follows: TGTGCCAGCAACCAACGCCCTAACTATGGCTACACCTTC. This translates into CASNQRPNYGYTF. The full variable domain, completed using reference TRBV2 and TRBJ1-2, is EPEVTQTPSHQVTQMGQEVILRCVPISNHLYFYWYRQILGQKVEFLVSFYNNEISEKSEIFDDQFSVERPDGSNFTLKIRSTKLEDSAMYFCASNQRPNYGYTFGSGTRLTVV.

The chain employs TRBV12-5 and TRBJ2-3; 7 bases are shared with TRBD1. The CDR3 has 15 amino acids. Germline CDR1 and CDR2: LGHNT and FRNRAP. After removal of 5 bases from V and 4 bases from J, the junction contained 9 bases not matched to a gene. CDR3 residues: CASGQGQPFADTQYF. CDR3 sequence (DNA): TGTGCTAGTGGTCAGGGACAGCCCTTCGCAGATACGCAGTATTTT.

The chain employs TRBV15 and TRBJ2-1; 10 positions match TRBD2. In germline, CDR1 is LNHNV, CDR2 YYDKDF (reference sequence). The CDR3 is 16 amino acids. The V gene end was trimmed by 0 bases and the J gene end by 9 bases; junction bases not matched to a gene: 8. The CDR3 region is CATSRDSTAGGFEQFF. The CDR3 DNA follows: TGTGCCACCAGCAGAGATTCTACAGCGGGAGGGTTTGAGCAGTTCTTC.

This chain joins TRBV7-8 and TRBJ2-2; D might be TRBD2 (7 bases). Germline values: CDR1 SGHVS, CDR2 FQNEAQ. The CDR3 extends over 15 amino acids. V lost 5 bases and J 8 bases, leaving 18 bases between the germline ends. CDR3 amino acids: CASSQSPGGGGELFF. The CDR3 DNA sequence: TGTGCCAGCAGCCAAAGCCCGGGGGGCGGTGGGGAGCTGTTTTTT. Full variable domain (rest looked up from reference TRBV7-8 and TRBJ2-2): GAGVSQSPRYKVAKRGQDVALRCDPISGHVSLFWYQQALGQGPEFLTYFQNEAQLDKSGLPSDRFFAERPEGSVSTLKIQRTQQEDSAVYLCASSQSPGGGGELFFGEGSRLTVL.

V is TRBV6-5 and J is TRBJ2-7, with 10 bases aligning to TRBD1. Germline CDR1 and CDR2: MNHEY and SVGAGI. The CDR3 totals 15 residues. Trimming at V came to 4 bases and at J to 4 bases, leaving 7 bases not matched to a gene. In nucleotides, the CDR3 is TGTGCCAGCAGTTCATGGACAGGGGGTTCATACGAGCAGTACTTC. Translating gives CASSSWTGGSYEQYF.

This clone was recorded a few times. The chain links TRBV2 to TRBJ1-6; TRBD1 aligns across 7 bases. Losses at the gene ends were 6 bases for V and 10 bases for J; bases not matched to a gene: 6. Germline V lookup: CDR1 SNHLY, CDR2 FYNNEI. This CDR3 is built from 13 residues. In DNA, the CDR3 is TGTGCCAGCAGCGCAGGGGGAAAATCACCCCTCCACTTT. Its translation: CASSAGGKSPLHF.

V usage is TRBV7-6 and J usage is TRBJ2-7, with D maybe TRBD2 (5 bases). This CDR3 has 15 residues. V lost 1 base to trimming and J lost 0 bases, with 10 bases between them. The germline CDR1 and CDR2 sequences are SGHVS and FNYEAQ. Here the CDR3 reads CASSLGSGVSYEQYF. DNA for the CDR3: TGTGCCAGCAGCTTAGGTTCCGGGGTCTCCTACGAGCAGTACTTC.

As to this clone: This same CDR3 is encoded by further DNA sequences in the sample. Written as DNA, the CDR3 is TGTGCCAGCAGTGTTGGGGACACCGGGGAGCTGTTTTTT. Translation: CASSVGDTGELFF. The chain recombines TRBV6-4 with TRBJ2-2; D ambiguous. Germline V CDR1 and CDR2: MRHNA, SNTAGT. The CDR3 length is 13 residues. Trimming pared 4 bases from V and 3 bases from J, leaving 6 bases between.

The chain combines TRBV27 with TRBJ2-3; no clear D. Germline V gene lookup returns CDR1 MNHEY and CDR2 SMNVEV (reference sequence). Trimming pared 2 bases from V and 0 bases from J, leaving 12 bases between. CDR3 length equals 16 residues. The CDR3, as DNA: TGTGCCAGCAGTTTAAGGGCCGTGGAAAGCACAGATACGCAGTATTTT. It encodes CASSLRAVESTDTQYF.

This rearrangement joins TRBV5-1 to TRBJ2-7, with a possible D match to TRBD2 (7 bases). Trimming took 4 bases from V and 1 from J, leaving 18 bases between them. Germline-derived CDR1 and CDR2 are SGHRS and YFSETQ. The CDR3 loop spans 16 amino acids. The CDR3 sequence is CASSPEGGRGSYEQYF. The CDR3 nucleotides are TGCGCCAGCAGCCCGGAGGGGGGGCGCGGTTCCTACGAGCAGTACTTC.

The rearrangement uses TRBV5-5 and TRBJ1-1, with D possibly being TRBD1 (6 bases). Per germline, CDR1 SGHKS and CDR2 YYEKEE (reference sequence). V was clipped by 1 base and J by 3 bases, with 10 bases between them. This CDR3 is built from 14 residues. For the CDR3, the DNA is TGTGCCAGCAGCTTGTTAGCAGGGGACACTGAAGCTTTCTTT. Encoded protein: CASSLLAGDTEAFF.

The genes are TRBV11-2 and TRBJ1-4; no clear D. The CDR3 extends over 15 amino acids. CDR1 and CDR2 (germline): SGHAT, FQNNGV. Trimming shortened V by 7 bases and J by 4 bases, and 16 bases separated the two germline ends. As DNA, the CDR3 is TGTGCCAGCACCCGATCCGGGCGAGATAATGAAAAACTGTTTTTT. Translation gives CASTRSGRDNEKLFF.

On this clone: A read error may account for a junction end that differs from germline. The chain couples TRBV10-1 to TRBJ2-7; 7 bases align to TRBD1. Germline V gene sequence: CDR1 WNHNN, CDR2 SYGVQD (reference sequence). The CDR3 spans 14 residues. CDR3 region: CASSGGQISHEQYF. In DNA, the CDR3 is TGCGCCAGCAGTGGGGGACAGATCTCCCACGAGCAGTACTTC.

The gene calls are TRBV6-6 and TRBJ1-2; D call uncertain. The V and J ends lost 5 bases and 5 bases respectively, with 12 bases between them. The CDR3 is 13 amino acids. CDR1 MNHNY and CDR2 SVGAGI come from the germline V gene (reference sequence). The CDR3 region has the DNA TGTGCCAGCAGTACCGACGGGCGTTATGGCTACACCTTC. This codes for CASSTDGRYGYTF.